This T cell receptor (beta chain) was recorded in a study of T cell responses to AZD1222 COVID-19 vaccine. A note on this clone: The antigen remains undetermined.

Generated by immunoSEQ multiplex PCR, the TCRdb table keeps only in-frame clones and is missing some. The table shows about 140,000 clones, with roughly nine tenths occurring only once. This CDR3 is 16 amino acids long. Trimming cost V 4 bases and J 4 bases, with 17 bases left between them. Germline values: CDR1 MGHRA, CDR2 YSYEKL. Study findings and constraints: Most donors were white British and more were female, and clonal diversity was possibly underestimated. In the spike-specific TCR repertoire, nearly half reportedly target unmutated variant regions.

The clonotype originates from an adult in good health. Specimen: peripheral blood, collected on day 0 of AZD1222 vaccination. The chain couples TRBV4-1 to TRBJ2-1; D perhaps matches TRBD2 (6 bases). The CDR3, as DNA: TGCGCCAGCAGCCCAAACGCGCCAGGGACTTACAATGAGCAGTTCTTC. It yields the protein CASSPNAPGTYNEQFF.